This TCR beta chain is drawn from a study of spatial heterogeneity in lung cancer. Study summary: Matched bulk RNA-seq provided a T cell module score, and TCR transcript counts in tumor regions correlated strongly with it. The average count in raw reads for each unique TCR and UMI combination exceeded 8.5 appearances. Study-level points and caveats: How many expanded intratumoral alpha and beta TCRs were present tracked the tumor mutation count, which was a count of nonsynonymous mutations.

Individually, TCR cDNA molecules were each labelled with a unique molecular identifier. MiXCR was run by TCRdb on the 5' RACE reads, yielding one entry per CDR3 protein. This table has 7,500 to 10,000 distinct CDR3 sequences, roughly half appearing once. The time point is: sample taken at primary tumor resection. J gave up 4 bases and V 5 bases, and 7 bases lay outside the gene matches. Per germline, CDR1 SGHTA and CDR2 FQGNSA. The CDR3 sequence is 15 residues long. In regard to this clonotype: Its antigen is unknown.

The chain joins TRBV7-2 to TRBJ2-1, with TRBD1 identical over 8 bases. The receptor was derived from a female donor with early-stage non-small cell lung cancer. Material: lung tumor tissue, obtained at surgery. The CDR3 bases are TGTGCCAGCAGCCACGGACAGGGTAGTTACAATGAGCAGTTCTTC. Residues: CASSHGQGSYNEQFF.